Below are 27 T cell receptor beta chains sequenced from a single sample in a study of Graves' ophthalmopathy and Graves' hyperthyroidism. Scientists amplified the TCR beta CDR3 regions from RNA transcripts. Second-round multiplex PCR came after a first-round RT-PCR that employed HTBI primers. TCRdb called the multiplex PCR reads again in MiXCR, with one record for every CDR3 protein. Of 350,000 to 400,000 distinct CDR3 sequences detected, 15% to 20% appear once; the ten largest clones hold more than 1.5%. The specimen was peripheral blood. The receptors originated from a woman aged 18-29 years with Graves' ophthalmopathy.

This clonotype was observed many times. The chain couples TRBV20-1 to TRBJ2-7, with D hard to call. Germline values: CDR1 DFQATT, CDR2 SNEGSKA (reference sequence). The CDR3 has 11 residues. Trimming left V 1 base short and J 3 bases short, with 4 bases between. CDR3 sequence reads: CSARGGYEQYF. CDR3 DNA sequence: TGCAGTGCTAGAGGGGGCTACGAGCAGTACTTC.

This clonotype has more than one count but fewer than ten. V is TRBV5-1 and J is TRBJ1-1, with D possibly being TRBD1 (6 bases). The CDR3 extends over 14 amino acids. Germline values: CDR1 SGHRS, CDR2 YFSETQ. Trimming stripped 1 base from V and 4 bases from J, with 11 bases between. CDR3 amino acids: CASSLPGDSTEAFF. CDR3 DNA sequence: TGCGCCAGCAGCTTGCCAGGGGATAGCACTGAAGCTTTCTTT.

This clonotype was recorded at least ten times. The chain has TRBV6-5 and TRBJ2-7, with 7 positions matching TRBD2. V gave up 5 bases and J gave up 5 bases; unmatched junction bases: 9. The CDR3 loop spans 14 amino acids. Germline V lookup: CDR1 MNHEY, CDR2 SVGAGI. In DNA, the CDR3 is TGTGCCAGCAGTCCCGGGGGAGGGGCCCACGAGCAGTACTTC. It specifies CASSPGGGAHEQYF.

This clonotype has a count of ten or more. The chain is built from TRBV5-1 and TRBJ2-3; D gene ambiguous. Germline CDR1 SGHRS, CDR2 YFSETQ. The V end was cut by 0 bases, the J end by 0 bases, with 5 bases between. The CDR3 is made up of 14 amino acids. CDR3 DNA: TGCGCCAGCAGCTTGGGAAGGAGCACAGATACGCAGTATTTT. Translating gives CASSLGRSTDTQYF. The entire variable domain, with the rest obtained from reference TRBV5-1 and TRBJ2-3, is as follows: KAGVTQTPRYLIKTRGQQVTLSCSPISGHRSVSWYQQTPGQGLQFLFEYFSETQRNKGNFPGRFSGRQFSNSRSEMNVSTLELGDSALYLCASSLGRSTDTQYFGPGTRLTVL.

The gene calls are TRBV6-2 or TRBV6-3 and TRBJ2-7; possible D gene TRBD1, 5 bases. The CDR3 is 16 residues long. Germline loops: CDR1 MNHEY, CDR2 SVGEGT. V lost 0 bases, J lost 7 bases, and 19 bases lay in between. CDR3 residues: CASSYSLGHPLVEQYF. CDR3 sequence (DNA): TGTGCCAGCAGTTACTCGTTGGGGCATCCCCTGGTGGAGCAGTACTTC.

This chain uses TRBV30 with TRBJ2-7; possibly TRBD1 for D (6 bases). The germline CDR1 and CDR2 sequences are GTSNPN and SVGIG (reference sequence). V dropped 0 bases and J dropped 5 bases, with 14 bases sitting between them. This CDR3 is 14 amino acids long. This CDR3 is CAWSVVVSGDEQYF. CDR3 bases: TGTGCCTGGAGTGTAGTGGTTTCAGGGGACGAGCAGTACTTC.

This clonotype was seen repeatedly, ten times or more. The V call is TRBV7-2, the J call TRBJ2-2, with a tentative D call TRBD2 (6 bases). The CDR3 runs 15 residues. Germline V lookup: CDR1 SGHTA, CDR2 FQGNSA. The V and J ends lost 7 bases and 5 bases respectively, with 17 bases between them. For the CDR3, the DNA is TGTGCCAGCACCCCGGGGGTGCAATTAACCGGGGAGCTGTTTTTT. Its protein product is CASTPGVQLTGELFF.

The table lists this clonotype with many counts. The chain combines TRBV7-3 with TRBJ2-5, with TRBD2 matching 11 bases. CDR1 is SGHTA and CDR2 is FQGTGA in the germline V gene. CDR3 size: 15 residues. V lost 4 bases, J lost 4 bases, and 5 bases stayed unmatched. CDR3: CASSSSGGRGETQYF. The CDR3 nucleotides are TGTGCCAGCAGCTCTAGCGGGGGGCGAGGAGAGACCCAGTACTTC.

The sample holds many counts of this clonotype. The chain recombines TRBV7-2 with TRBJ2-7; the D is unclear. In germline, CDR1 is SGHTA, CDR2 FQGNSA. V lost 0 bases to trimming and J lost 4 bases, with 13 bases between them. The CDR3 totals 15 residues. Here the CDR3 reads CASSLAPGIGYEQYF. CDR3 nucleotides: TGTGCCAGCAGCTTAGCCCCCGGAATAGGGTACGAGCAGTACTTC.

This clonotype showed up many times. The CDR3 region has the DNA TGCAGCGTCCGGTTAAGGCGGACAGGAGGAGGGATCCAAGAGACCCAGTACTTC. As protein: CSVRLRRTGGGIQETQYF. This chain links TRBV29-1 with TRBJ2-5; D is possibly TRBD1 (7 bases). This CDR3 spans 18 amino acids. V shed 6 bases and J shed 1 base, with 27 bases lying between them. The V gene's germline CDR1 is SQVTM and CDR2 ANQGSEA. The variable domain in full, with the rest retrieved from reference TRBV29-1 and TRBJ2-5, is SAVISQKPSRDICQRGTSLTIQCQVDSQVTMMFWYRQQPGQSLTLIATANQGSEATYESGFVIDKFPISRPNLTFSTLTVSNMSPEDSSIYLCSVRLRRTGGGIQETQYFGPGTRLLVL.

Ten or more counts support this clonotype. The chain carries TRBV29-1 and TRBJ1-1; D gene ambiguous. Germline loops: CDR1 SQVTM, CDR2 ANQGSEA. V was cut by 5 bases and J by 2 bases, with 21 bases left in between. The CDR3 has 16 residues. The CDR3 here is CSVLKARGVKNTEAFF. CDR3 sequence (DNA): TGCAGCGTTCTTAAGGCCCGTGGGGTAAAAAACACTGAAGCTTTCTTT. The full variable domain, with the rest looked up from reference TRBV29-1 and TRBJ1-1, is SAVISQKPSRDICQRGTSLTIQCQVDSQVTMMFWYRQQPGQSLTLIATANQGSEATYESGFVIDKFPISRPNLTFSTLTVSNMSPEDSSIYLCSVLKARGVKNTEAFFGQGTRLTVV.

This clonotype appeared many times. The chain couples TRBV7-3 to TRBJ2-7; D unclear. The V gene lost 4 bases and the J gene lost 5 bases, with 12 bases spanning the gap. Germline V gives CDR1 SGHTA, CDR2 FQGTGA. The CDR3 has 13 residues. CDR3: CASSSPGEDEQYF. CDR3 DNA: TGTGCCAGCAGCTCCCCCGGTGAAGACGAGCAGTACTTC.

This clonotype was observed many times. The V gene is TRBV9, the J gene TRBJ2-5, with 12 bases aligning to TRBD2. Germline CDR1 reads SGDLS; CDR2 reads YYNGEE. This CDR3 region has 16 residues. J was trimmed by 0 bases and V by 0 bases; bases with no gene match: 0. Here the CDR3 reads CASSVGLAGDQETQYF. DNA for the CDR3: TGTGCCAGCAGCGTAGGACTAGCGGGGGACCAAGAGACCCAGTACTTC.

This clonotype was observed at least ten times. The J gene is TRBJ2-2, the V gene TRBV6-4, with TRBD2 identical over 10 bases. Trimming cost V 2 bases and J 6 bases; bases outside gene matches: 6. The CDR3 consists of 16 residues. Germline lookup yields CDR1 MRHNA and CDR2 SNTAGT. Written as DNA, the CDR3 is TGTGCCAGCAGTGACGTTATGCTAGCGGGGGCCGGGGAGCTGTTTTTT. Translation: CASSDVMLAGAGELFF.

This clonotype was detected ten times or more. The V and J genes are TRBV28 and TRBJ1-5, with a tentative D call TRBD1 (5 bases). The CDR3 totals 16 residues. Germline assignment: CDR1 MDHEN and CDR2 SYDVKM. Between the trimmed V and J ends, which lost 5 bases and 3 bases, there was a span of 17 bases. DNA of the CDR3: TGTGCCAGCAGTACCTCCCGTCTAGGGGCCAATCAGCCCCAGCATTTT. Its translation: CASSTSRLGANQPQHF.

A few counts support this clonotype. The V and J genes are TRBV6-1 and TRBJ1-6; no definite D call. This CDR3 region has 14 residues. The ends were cut back, 7 bases at V and 6 bases at J, with 13 bases in the middle. Germline values: CDR1 MNHNS, CDR2 SASEGT. CDR3 protein: CASTRGGLNSPLHF. CDR3 DNA sequence: TGTGCCAGCACCCGTGGAGGGCTTAATTCACCCCTCCACTTT.

Ten or more counts support this clonotype. Since a much larger clone is just one base distant, this may be a read error. Because the CDR3 is missing its conserved closing phenylalanine or tryptophan, this is likely a read error. The chain is built from TRBV7-2 and TRBJ2-4; maybe TRBD1 (6 bases). V was shortened by 8 bases and J by 2 bases, with 13 bases between the two germline ends. The CDR3 runs to 14 residues. Germline V CDR1 and CDR2: SGHTA, FQGNSA. In nucleotides, the CDR3 is TGTGCCAGCGTGGAAGGGGGAACCAAAAACATTCAGTACCTC. This sequence encodes CASVEGGTKNIQYL.

This clonotype was seen at least ten times. The rearrangement joins TRBV20-1 to TRBJ2-7; TRBD1 or TRBD2 may be the D gene (5 bases each). Germline loops: CDR1 DFQATT, CDR2 SNEGSKA (reference sequence). The CDR3 has 13 amino acids. The germline V and J ends were trimmed by 2 bases and 7 bases, with 15 bases remaining between them. Written as DNA, the CDR3 is TGCAGTGCTAGACCTCAGGACGGGACGGAGCAGTACTTC. This gives the protein CSARPQDGTEQYF.

Ten or more counts support this clonotype. The chain couples TRBV6-1 to TRBJ1-3; the match to TRBD1 covers 7 bases. V shed 7 bases, J shed 0 bases, and the junction held 9 bases outside the gene matches. Germline CDR1 and CDR2: MNHNS and SASEGT. This CDR3 region has 16 residues. The CDR3 loop is CASIPGQLFSGNTIYF. CDR3 DNA: TGTGCCAGCATTCCGGGACAGCTTTTCTCTGGAAACACCATATATTTT.

This clonotype was seen ten or more times. CDR3 nucleotide sequence: TGTGCCATGGGCAGGGGGGACACTGAAGCTTTCTTT. Protein sequence: CAMGRGDTEAFF. The gene calls are TRBV10-3 and TRBJ1-1, with 7 nucleotides matching TRBD1. The J segment lost 3 bases and the V segment lost 9 bases, leaving 4 bases of the junction unmatched. CDR1 and CDR2 from the germline V gene are ENHRY and SYGVKD. The CDR3 totals 12 residues.

This clonotype showed up many times. This rearrangement joins TRBV3-1 to TRBJ1-2, with D possibly matching TRBD1 (5 bases). The CDR3 extends over 13 amino acids. The V end lost 1 base, the J end lost 6 bases, and 9 bases lay between the germline ends. The germline V gene has CDR1 LGHDT and CDR2 YNNKEL (reference sequence). The CDR3 bases are TGTGCCAGCAGCCAAGTGGCAGGGAATGGCTACACCTTC. Translation gives CASSQVAGNGYTF.

This clonotype was counted at least ten times. The V gene is TRBV18, the J gene TRBJ2-5; the match to TRBD1 covers 8 bases. From germline, CDR1 is KGHSH and CDR2 LQKENI. This CDR3 contains 15 residues. With 3 bases clipped from V and 5 bases from J, the junction kept 8 bases outside the gene matches. This CDR3 is CASSPGTGNPETQYF. In DNA, the CDR3 is TGTGCCAGCTCACCCGGGACAGGCAATCCGGAGACCCAGTACTTC. Based on the CDR3 plus reference TRBV18 and TRBJ2-5, the full variable domain is NAGVMQNPRHLVRRRGQEARLRCSPMKGHSHVYWYRQLPEEGLKFMVYLQKENIIDESGMPKERFSAEFPKEGPSILRIQQVVRGDSAAYFCASSPGTGNPETQYFGPGTRLLVL.

This clonotype was picked up many times. This sequence joins TRBV6-2 or TRBV6-3 and TRBJ1-1; 7 nucleotides line up with TRBD1. This CDR3 region has 15 residues. After removal of 0 bases from V and 0 bases from J, the junction contained 1 base not matched to a gene. The germline CDR1 and CDR2 sequences are MNHEY and SVGEGT. Written as DNA, the CDR3 is TGTGCCAGCAGTTACTCGACAGGGATGAACACTGAAGCTTTCTTT. Its translation: CASSYSTGMNTEAFF.

This clonotype has a count of ten or more. The chain links TRBV20-1 to TRBJ2-7; D is perhaps TRBD2 (6 bases). The CDR3 runs to 15 residues. CDR1 DFQATT and CDR2 SNEGSKA come from the germline V gene (reference sequence). V was cut by 1 base and J by 0 bases, with 13 bases left in between. CDR3 bases: TGCAGTGCTAGAGGCACGACTAGGGCCTCCTACGAGCAGTACTTC. Amino acid sequence: CSARGTTRASYEQYF.

The chain joins TRBV28 to TRBJ1-2; the D gene is possibly TRBD1 (5 bases). V lost 7 bases to trimming and J lost 0 bases, with 12 bases between them. Germline V gene lookup returns CDR1 MDHEN and CDR2 SYDVKM. The CDR3 sequence is 14 residues long. In nucleotides, the CDR3 is TGTGCCAGCACCCCAGGGCAGACTAACTATGGCTACACCTTC. Amino acid sequence: CASTPGQTNYGYTF.

This clonotype has at least ten counts. The V and J genes are TRBV11-3 and TRBJ2-2; TRBD1 matches at 8 bases. Per the germline V gene, CDR1 is SGHNT and CDR2 is YENEEA. The CDR3 contains 15 residues. The junction had 8 bases not matched to a gene; V was cut back by 5 bases and J by 6 bases. The CDR3 nucleotides are TGTGCCAGCAGCCCTGACAGGGGAGTGTCCGGGGAGCTGTTTTTT. Translating gives CASSPDRGVSGELFF.

This clonotype occurred many times. The V gene is TRBV7-3, the J gene TRBJ1-1, with D perhaps matching TRBD1 (5 bases). The CDR3 is 14 residues long. V shed 5 bases and J shed 7 bases, with 17 bases lying between them. Germline CDR1 and CDR2: SGHTA and FQGTGA. The CDR3 DNA is TGTGCCAGCAGCCCAGAGGACAATAGTAATGAAGCTTTCTTT. Encoded protein: CASSPEDNSNEAFF.